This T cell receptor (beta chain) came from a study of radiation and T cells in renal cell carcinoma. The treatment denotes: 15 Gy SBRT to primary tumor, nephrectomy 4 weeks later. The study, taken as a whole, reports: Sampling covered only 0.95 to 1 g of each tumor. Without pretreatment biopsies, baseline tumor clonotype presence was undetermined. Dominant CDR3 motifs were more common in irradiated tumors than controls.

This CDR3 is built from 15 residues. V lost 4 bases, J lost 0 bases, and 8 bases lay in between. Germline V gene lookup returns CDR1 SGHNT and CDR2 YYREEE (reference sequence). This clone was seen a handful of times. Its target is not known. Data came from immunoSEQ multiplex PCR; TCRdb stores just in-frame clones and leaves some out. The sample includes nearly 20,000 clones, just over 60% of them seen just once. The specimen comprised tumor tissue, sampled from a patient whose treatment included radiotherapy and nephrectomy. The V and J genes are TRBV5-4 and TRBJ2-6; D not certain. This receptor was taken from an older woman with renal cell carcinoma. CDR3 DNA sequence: TGTGCCAGCAGCCCGGACGGCTCTGGGGCCAACGTCCTGACTTTC. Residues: CASSPDGSGANVLTF.